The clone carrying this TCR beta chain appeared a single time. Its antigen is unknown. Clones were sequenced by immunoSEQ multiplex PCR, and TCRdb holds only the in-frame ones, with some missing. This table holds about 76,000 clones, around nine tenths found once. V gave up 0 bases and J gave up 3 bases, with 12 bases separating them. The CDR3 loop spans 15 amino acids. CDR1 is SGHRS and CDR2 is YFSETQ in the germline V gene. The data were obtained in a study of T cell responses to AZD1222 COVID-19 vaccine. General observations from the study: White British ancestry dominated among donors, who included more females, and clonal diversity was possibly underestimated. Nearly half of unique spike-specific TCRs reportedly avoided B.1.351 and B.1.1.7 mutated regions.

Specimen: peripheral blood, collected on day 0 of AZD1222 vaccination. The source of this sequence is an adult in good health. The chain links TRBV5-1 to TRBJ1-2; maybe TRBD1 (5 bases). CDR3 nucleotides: TGCGCCAGCAGCTTGGAGGGACGGTCGGACTATGGCTACACCTTC. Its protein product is CASSLEGRSDYGYTF. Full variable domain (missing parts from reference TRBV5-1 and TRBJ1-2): KAGVTQTPRYLIKTRGQQVTLSCSPISGHRSVSWYQQTPGQGLQFLFEYFSETQRNKGNFPGRFSGRQFSNSRSEMNVSTLELGDSALYLCASSLEGRSDYGYTFGSGTRLTVV.